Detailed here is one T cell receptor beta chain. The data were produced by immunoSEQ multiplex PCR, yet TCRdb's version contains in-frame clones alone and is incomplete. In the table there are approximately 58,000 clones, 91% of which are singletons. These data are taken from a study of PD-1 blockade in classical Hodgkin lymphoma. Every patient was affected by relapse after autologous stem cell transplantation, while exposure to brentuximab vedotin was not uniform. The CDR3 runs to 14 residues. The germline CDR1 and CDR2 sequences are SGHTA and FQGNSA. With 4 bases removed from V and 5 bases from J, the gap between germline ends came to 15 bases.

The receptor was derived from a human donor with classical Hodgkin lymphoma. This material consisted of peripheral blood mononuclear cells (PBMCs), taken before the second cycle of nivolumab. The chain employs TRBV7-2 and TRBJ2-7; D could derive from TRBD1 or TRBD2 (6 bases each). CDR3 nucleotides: TGTGCCAGCAGCTCGCTCCCGGGGGCCCACGAGCAGTACTTC. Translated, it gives CASSSLPGAHEQYF.